This T cell receptor beta chain was sequenced in a study of technical replicates of blood from a few donors. This CDR3 region has 14 residues. Germline values: CDR1 SGHVS, CDR2 FNYEAQ. V lost 6 bases, J lost 8 bases, and 16 bases lay in between. Sequencing used immunoSEQ multiplex PCR; TCRdb keeps in-frame clones, though not all of them. The sample holds about 66,000 clones, more than 75% seen once. The rearrangement uses TRBV7-6 and TRBJ1-4; D possibly corresponds to TRBD1 (6 bases). This clonotype originated in a human donor in good health. Some clones in this sample may be carry-over from other donors' samples. The sample was PBMCs. CDR3 bases: TGTGCCAGCAGGCGAGAGGGGGTTGAGGAAAAACTGTTTTTT. Amino acid sequence: CASRREGVEEKLFF.